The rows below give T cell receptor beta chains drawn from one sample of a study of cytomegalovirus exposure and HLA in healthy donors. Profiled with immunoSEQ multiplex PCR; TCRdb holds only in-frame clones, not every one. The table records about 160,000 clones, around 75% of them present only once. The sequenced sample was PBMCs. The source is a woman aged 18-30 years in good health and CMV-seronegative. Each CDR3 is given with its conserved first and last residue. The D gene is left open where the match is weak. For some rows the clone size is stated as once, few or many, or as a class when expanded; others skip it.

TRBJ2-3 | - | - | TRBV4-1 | CASRRPGATDTQYF | TGCGCCAGCAGGCGTCCAGGCGCCACAGATACGCAGTATTTT
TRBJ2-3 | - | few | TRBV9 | CASSVEQGSQYF | TGTGCCAGCAGCGTAGAGCAGGGGTCGCAGTATTTT
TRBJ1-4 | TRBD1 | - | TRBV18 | CASSPPTTGTNEKLFF | TGTGCCAGCTCACCACCGACGACAGGGACTAATGAAAAACTGTTTTTT
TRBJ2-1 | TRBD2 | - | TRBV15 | CATSSGRSPSYNEQFF | TGTGCCACCAGCAGCGGGAGGTCACCCTCCTACAATGAGCAGTTCTTC
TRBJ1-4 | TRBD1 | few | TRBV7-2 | CASSLGDREREKLFF | TGTGCCAGCAGCTTAGGAGACAGGGAAAGAGAAAAACTGTTTTTT
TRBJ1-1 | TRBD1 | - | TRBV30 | CAWRTGIAHTEAFF | TGTGCCTGGAGGACAGGGATCGCGCACACTGAAGCTTTCTTT
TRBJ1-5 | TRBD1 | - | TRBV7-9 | CASSRDRDGNQPQHF | TGTGCCAGCAGCAGGGACAGGGATGGGAATCAGCCCCAGCATTTT
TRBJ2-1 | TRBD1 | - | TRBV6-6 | CASSSTGVSYNEQFF | TGTGCCAGCAGTTCGACAGGGGTATCCTACAATGAGCAGTTCTTC
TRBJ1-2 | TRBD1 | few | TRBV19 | CASNLNRGVTYGYTF | TGTGCCAGTAACCTTAACAGGGGAGTGACCTATGGCTACACCTTC
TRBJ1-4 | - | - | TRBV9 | CASSVEDRPNEKLFF | TGTGCCAGCAGCGTAGAGGACAGACCTAATGAAAAACTGTTTTTT
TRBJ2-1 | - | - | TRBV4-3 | CASSPREYNEQFF | TGCGCCAGCAGCCCCCGGGAGTACAATGAGCAGTTCTTC
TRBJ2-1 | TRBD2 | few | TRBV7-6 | CASSWTSGRANEQFF | TGTGCCAGCAGCTGGACTAGCGGGAGGGCGAATGAGCAGTTCTTC
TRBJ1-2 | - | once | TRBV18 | CASSPREATYGYTF | TGTGCCAGCTCTCCTCGGGAAGCTACGTATGGCTACACCTTC
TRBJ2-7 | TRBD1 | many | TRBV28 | CASSVTGGVSYEQYF | TGTGCCAGCAGTGTGACAGGGGGCGTCTCCTACGAGCAGTACTTC
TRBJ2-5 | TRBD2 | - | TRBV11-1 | CASSFAGGGETQYF | TGTGCCAGCAGCTTTGCGGGGGGGGGAGAGACCCAGTACTTC
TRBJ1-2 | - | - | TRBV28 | CASSFRQNYGYTF | TGTGCCAGCAGTTTCCGACAAAACTATGGCTACACCTTC
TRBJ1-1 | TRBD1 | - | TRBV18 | CASSRGTENTEAFF | TGTGCCAGCTCACGAGGGACAGAGAACACTGAAGCTTTCTTT
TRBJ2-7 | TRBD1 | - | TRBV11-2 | CASSSYGTGDYEQYF | TGTGCCAGCAGCTCCTACGGGACAGGGGACTACGAGCAGTACTTC
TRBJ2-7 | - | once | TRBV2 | CASRERTASYYEQYF | TGTGCCAGCAGAGAACGGACAGCATCATACTACGAGCAGTACTTC
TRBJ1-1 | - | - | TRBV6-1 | CASTGLLLDTEAFF | TGTGCCAGTACAGGTTTGTTGCTGGACACTGAAGCTTTCTTT
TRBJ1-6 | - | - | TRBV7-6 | CASSSRDGSSYNSPLHF | TGTGCCAGCAGCTCGCGGGACGGTAGCTCCTATAATTCACCCCTCCACTTT
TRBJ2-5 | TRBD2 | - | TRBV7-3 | CASSLKAGVGETQYF | TGTGCCAGCAGCTTAAAAGCGGGGGTGGGAGAGACCCAGTACTTC
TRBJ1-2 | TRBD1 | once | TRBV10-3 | CAIRGQENYGYTF | TGTGCCATCAGGGGACAGGAAAACTATGGCTACACCTTC
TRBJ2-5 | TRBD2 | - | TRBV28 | CASNSRAGGSKETQYF | TGTGCCAGCAACAGTAGAGCGGGGGGAAGTAAAGAGACCCAGTACTTC
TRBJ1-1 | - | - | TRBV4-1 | CASSQVGSNTEAFF | TGCGCCAGCAGCCAAGTGGGGAGTAACACTGAAGCTTTCTTT
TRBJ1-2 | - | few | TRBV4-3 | CASSQLNVVGSGLTF | TGCGCCAGCAGCCAGCTTAACGTCGTGGGGAGTGGGTTAACCTTC
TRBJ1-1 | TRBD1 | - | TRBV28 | CASSPAPGGSNTEAFF | TGTGCCAGCAGTCCCGCTCCAGGGGGCTCGAACACTGAAGCTTTCTTT
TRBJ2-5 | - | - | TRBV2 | CASKAGQETQYF | TGTGCCAGCAAGGCGGGGCAAGAGACCCAGTACTTC
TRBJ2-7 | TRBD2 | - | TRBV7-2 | CASSRTSSYEQYF | TGTGCCAGCAGCAGGACTAGTTCCTACGAGCAGTACTTC
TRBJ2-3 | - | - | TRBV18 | CASSPVAADTQYF | TGTGCCAGCTCACCGGTGGCGGCAGATACGCAGTATTTT
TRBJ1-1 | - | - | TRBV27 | CASSLSRSLTEAFF | TGTGCCAGCAGTTTATCGAGAAGTCTCACTGAAGCTTTCTTT
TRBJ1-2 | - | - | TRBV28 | CASSGRAGGIWYGYTF | TGTGCCAGCAGTGGCCGGGCTGGGGGGATTTGGTATGGCTACACCTTC
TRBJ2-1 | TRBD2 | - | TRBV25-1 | CASRTSDREQFF | TGTGCCAGCAGGACTAGCGATCGGGAGCAGTTCTTC
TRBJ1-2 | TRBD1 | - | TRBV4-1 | CASSLGTGLPGGYTF | TGCGCCAGCAGCTTAGGGACAGGGCTGCCTGGCGGCTACACCTTC
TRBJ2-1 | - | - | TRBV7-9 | CASSLVGYNEQFF | TGTGCCAGCAGCTTAGTCGGGTACAATGAGCAGTTCTTC